The sequence of this TCR beta chain was determined in a study of early T cells in non-severe SARS-CoV-2 infection. There are many counts of this clonotype. The TCR library protocol attached unique molecular identifiers to the individual cDNA molecules. TCRdb reanalysed the 5' RACE reads using MiXCR and keeps one entry per CDR3 protein. This repertoire shows 28,000 or so distinct CDR3 sequences, 3% to 5% found once; its top ten account for about 7.5%. Sequenced material: whole blood. The receptor comes from an adult who was a healthcare worker with PCR-confirmed SARS-CoV-2 infection or an uninfected control (not recorded which).

The CDR3 spells CAWGRDMGTEAFF. The DNA of the CDR3 is TGTGCCTGGGGGAGGGATATGGGCACTGAAGCTTTCTTT. The gene calls are TRBV30 and TRBJ1-1, with unresolved D. The CDR3 runs to 13 residues. Germline CDR1 GTSNPN, CDR2 SVGIG (reference sequence). V lost 5 bases, J lost 4 bases, and 14 bases lay in between.